The 17 T cell receptor beta chains reported below all come from one sample, sequenced in a study of blood T cell repertoires in COVID-19 (dated by TCRdb to the early 2020s). Library preparation employed the immunoSEQ multiplex PCR assay. What TCRdb holds here is the immuneACCESS table cut down to in-frame rearrangements. Part of the clones is not present; checked against another copy, under half of the missing clones reflect an unresolved V gene, and the others are unexplained. This sample holds fewer than 250,000 clones; around 80% were observed only once. About 7.4% of the sample is taken by the ten largest. The material sequenced was peripheral blood. These receptor sequences come from a woman in her forties or fifties with acute or convalescent COVID-19.

V is TRBV15 and J is TRBJ2-3; D might be TRBD2 (7 bases). CDR1 and CDR2 (germline): LNHNV, YYDKDF (reference sequence). V was pared by 0 bases and J by 4 bases, with 14 bases between. This CDR3 region has 16 residues. The CDR3 bases are TGTGCCACCAGCAGAGAGAGGGGGGGAGGCTCAGATACGCAGTATTTT. This sequence encodes CATSRERGGGSDTQYF.

The chain recombines TRBV19 with TRBJ2-7; TRBD1 agrees at 8 bases. Germline-derived CDR1 and CDR2 are LNHDA and SQIVND (reference sequence). The length of the CDR3 is 15 residues. V lost 6 bases, J lost 1 base, and 8 bases stayed unmatched. The CDR3 here is CASSPGQGSSYEQYF. Written as DNA, the CDR3 is TGTGCCAGTAGCCCCGGACAGGGTTCATCCTACGAGCAGTACTTC.

The rearrangement joins TRBV5-6 to TRBJ2-3; 8 bases match TRBD1. The V gene's germline CDR1 is SGHDT and CDR2 YYEEEE. Trimming removed 3 bases from V and 0 bases from J; junction bases left unmatched: 6. CDR3 size: 16 residues. This CDR3 reads CASSWGQDMSTDTQYF. DNA for the CDR3: TGTGCCAGCAGCTGGGGACAGGATATGAGCACAGATACGCAGTATTTT.

The rearrangement joins TRBV5-4 to TRBJ2-1; unclear D gene. The CDR3 consists of 12 residues. V shed 1 base and J shed 9 bases, with 8 bases lying between them. The germline V gene has CDR1 SGHNT and CDR2 YYREEE (reference sequence). The DNA for the CDR3 is TGTGCCAGCAGCTTGACCGGAGTTGAGCAGTTCTTC. Protein product: CASSLTGVEQFF.

The V and J genes are TRBV19 and TRBJ1-2; D gene ambiguous. The germline V gene has CDR1 LNHDA and CDR2 SQIVND (reference sequence). CDR3 size: 14 residues. The V gene lost 1 base and the J gene lost 4 bases, with 10 bases spanning the gap. DNA of the CDR3: TGTGCCAGTAGTATAGTAACCAGTTCCTATGGCTACACCTTC. Translated: CASSIVTSSYGYTF.

The genes are TRBV2 and TRBJ2-7; TRBD1 matches 10 bases. CDR3 size: 14 residues. Losses at the gene ends were 6 bases for V and 4 bases for J; bases not matched to a gene: 6. CDR1 is SNHLY, CDR2 FYNNEI, per germline. The CDR3 nucleotides are TGTGCCAGCAGGTGGGGGACAGGGGTATACGAGCAGTACTTC. This encodes CASRWGTGVYEQYF.

The V call is TRBV18, the J call TRBJ2-2; D is possibly TRBD2 (6 bases). The germline V gene encodes CDR1 KGHSH and CDR2 LQKENI. The V gene lost 3 bases and the J gene lost 5 bases, with 7 bases spanning the gap. There are 13 residues in the CDR3. The CDR3: CASSPRGTGELFF. Written as DNA, the CDR3 is TGTGCCAGCTCACCGCGGGGTACCGGGGAGCTGTTTTTT.

The table lists this clone with a few counts. The same CDR3 also results from other DNA sequences found in this sample. V gene TRBV28 combines with J gene TRBJ1-2, with no clear D. The CDR3 runs to 14 residues. From germline, CDR1 is MDHEN and CDR2 SYDVKM. The V end was cut by 2 bases, the J end by 1 base, with 8 bases between. This CDR3 is CASSLRRDNYGYTF. The CDR3 DNA is TGTGCCAGCAGTTTAAGGCGGGATAACTATGGCTACACCTTC.

V and J are TRBV5-1 and TRBJ2-7; tentative D call: TRBD1 (5 bases). CDR3 length: 13 amino acids. Germline lookup yields CDR1 SGHRS and CDR2 YFSETQ. The V end was cut by 7 bases, the J end by 6 bases, with 17 bases between. CDR3 amino acids: CASAFQGAREQYF. The CDR3 bases are TGCGCCAGCGCTTTTCAAGGGGCGCGCGAGCAGTACTTC. The entire variable domain, with the rest obtained from reference TRBV5-1 and TRBJ2-7, is as follows: KAGVTQTPRYLIKTRGQQVTLSCSPISGHRSVSWYQQTPGQGLQFLFEYFSETQRNKGNFPGRFSGRQFSNSRSEMNVSTLELGDSALYLCASAFQGAREQYFGPGTRLTVT.

DNA of the CDR3: TGTGCCAGCAGTGACCGGGGCCGGTGGACAGTGAAATACGAGCAGTACTTC. The encoded protein is CASSDRGRWTVKYEQYF. The rearrangement joins TRBV2 to TRBJ2-7; weak D call: TRBD1 (6 bases). Looked up from germline, CDR1 is SNHLY and CDR2 is FYNNEI. Trimming left V 3 bases short and J 4 bases short, with 22 bases between. CDR3 length equals 17 residues.

The J gene is TRBJ2-3, the V gene TRBV11-3, with D hard to call. Trimming removed 8 bases from V and 0 bases from J, with 9 bases in between. The germline CDR1 and CDR2 sequences are SGHNT and YENEEA. There are 13 residues in the CDR3. The CDR3 loop reads CASGTRSTDTQYF. CDR3 in DNA: TGTGCCAGCGGTACCAGGAGCACAGATACGCAGTATTTT. The whole variable domain, remainder taken from reference TRBV11-3 and TRBJ2-3, is EAGVVQSPRYKIIEKKQPVAFWCNPISGHNTLYWYLQNLGQGPELLIRYENEEAVDDSQLPKDRFSAERLKGVDSTLKIQPAELGDSAVYLCASGTRSTDTQYFGPGTRLTVL.

The chain combines TRBV19 with TRBJ2-5; 11 nucleotides align to TRBD1. The V segment lost 5 bases and the J segment 5 bases; nucleotides outside the gene matches: 7. This CDR3 is 15 amino acids long. Germline values: CDR1 LNHDA, CDR2 SQIVND (reference sequence). The CDR3 bases are TGTGCCAGTAGTTCGGACAGGGGGCGCCGGGAGACCCAGTACTTC. Encoded protein: CASSSDRGRRETQYF.

The chain uses TRBV18 and TRBJ2-7; TRBD2 matches 10 bases. The germline V gene has CDR1 KGHSH and CDR2 LQKENI. This CDR3 contains 15 residues. With V trimmed by 3 bases and J by 7 bases, 9 bases remained unmatched. The DNA for the CDR3 is TGTGCCAGCTCACCGGGGCCGGGACTAGCGAGGGAGCAGTACTTC. Amino acid sequence: CASSPGPGLAREQYF.

The J gene is TRBJ1-5, the V gene TRBV2; D remains ambiguous. The CDR3 is 12 residues long. The V end lost 6 bases, the J end lost 5 bases, and 8 bases lay between the germline ends. Per germline, CDR1 SNHLY and CDR2 FYNNEI. The CDR3 loop is CASRLAYQPQHF. CDR3 DNA: TGTGCCAGCAGGTTAGCCTATCAGCCCCAGCATTTT.

This chain joins TRBV27 and TRBJ1-1, with D possibly being TRBD1 (5 bases). The CDR3 consists of 14 residues. V was cut by 4 bases and J by 0 bases, with 9 bases left in between. Germline CDR1 reads MNHEY; CDR2 reads SMNVEV (reference sequence). This chain's CDR3 is CASSSRTLNTEAFF. The CDR3 DNA is TGTGCCAGCAGTTCCCGGACACTGAACACTGAAGCTTTCTTT.

This rearrangement joins TRBV2 to TRBJ2-1; weak D call: TRBD2 (6 bases). This CDR3 spans 17 amino acids. V lost 11 bases to trimming and J lost 5 bases, with 28 bases between them. The germline gives CDR1 SNHLY, CDR2 FYNNEI. CDR3 DNA sequence: TGTGCCTGGGGATTAATCGGGCGGGCCGGGGGTAACAATGAGCAGTTCTTC. This encodes CAWGLIGRAGGNNEQFF.

This chain links TRBV5-1 with TRBJ2-1, with TRBD2 as a possible D gene (6 bases). V gave up 7 bases and J gave up 7 bases, with 21 bases separating them. Per the germline V gene, CDR1 is SGHRS and CDR2 is YFSETQ. CDR3 length: 15 amino acids. CDR3: CASQSGLSVGNEQFF. CDR3 coding DNA: TGCGCCAGCCAGTCGGGACTCTCGGTCGGTAATGAGCAGTTCTTC.